This is a list of T cell receptor beta chains from one sample in a study of blood T cells in healthy people across ages. From the 5' RACE reads, TCRdb called clonotypes with MiXCR, one entry per CDR3 protein. The table lists 500,000 to 600,000 distinct CDR3 sequences, roughly a quarter of them singletons. The sequenced sample was blood. All receptors derive from a woman aged 70-85 years in good health. Each CDR3 is given with its conserved first and last residue.

V gene	J gene	CDR3 protein
TRBV5-6	TRBJ2-7	CASSRPGEQYF
TRBV4-3	TRBJ2-2	CASSQDSPNTGELFF
TRBV20-1	TRBJ2-1	CSARGQGYNEQFF
TRBV4-3	TRBJ2-7	CASSQGYIGQRSKQYF
TRBV7-2	NA	CAGSLARDSTYEQYF
TRBV5-5	TRBJ1-4	CASSLGEGTTNEKLFF
TRBV11-1	TRBJ2-4	CASSLEGQTENIQYF
TRBV20-1	TRBJ2-1	CSAPGTSGGSEQFF
TRBV5-1	TRBJ1-1	CASSGEPGDTEAFF
TRBV5-1	TRBJ2-3	CASSLALAEGADTQYF
TRBV18	TRBJ2-5	CASSPGRSQETQYF
TRBV27	NA	CARNPGLINNEQFF
TRBV6-1	TRBJ2-3	CASSPGVPDTQYF
TRBV3-1	TRBJ1-1	CASSRAAVNTEAFF
TRBV20-1	TRBJ2-7	CSARPHGGGEQCF
TRBV2	TRBJ2-3	CASSVGPTLGTQYF
TRBV20-1	TRBJ1-5	CSARGMVGTRSNQPQHF
TRBV7-3	TRBJ1-1	CASSLYREMNTETFF
TRBV18	TRBJ1-2	CASSPREGKDYGYTF
TRBV20-1	TRBJ1-2	CSAGTGKFTGYTF
TRBV12-3/TRBV12-4	TRBJ1-2	CASSTLNRASYGYTF
TRBV5-1	TRBJ2-1	CASSARQGSGYNEQFF